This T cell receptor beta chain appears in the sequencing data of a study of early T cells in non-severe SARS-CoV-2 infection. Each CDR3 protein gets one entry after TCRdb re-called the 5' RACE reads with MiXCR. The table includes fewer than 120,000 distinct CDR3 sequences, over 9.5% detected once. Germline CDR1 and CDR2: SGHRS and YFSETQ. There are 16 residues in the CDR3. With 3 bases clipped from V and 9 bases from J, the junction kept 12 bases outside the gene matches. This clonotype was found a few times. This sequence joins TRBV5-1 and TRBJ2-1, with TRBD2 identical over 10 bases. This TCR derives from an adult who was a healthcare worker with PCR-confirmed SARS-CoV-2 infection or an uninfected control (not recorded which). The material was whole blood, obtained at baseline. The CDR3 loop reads CASSSISLAGAGEQFF. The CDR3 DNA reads TGCGCCAGCAGCTCCATCAGCCTAGCGGGGGCGGGTGAGCAGTTCTTC.